This TCR beta chain was captured by sequencing in a study of T-cell memory formation after mild COVID-19. One entry per CDR3 protein results from TCRdb running MiXCR on the 5' RACE reads. The sample lists fewer than 450,000 distinct CDR3 sequences; around 24% were seen once. The V and J ends lost 3 bases and 1 base respectively, with 17 bases between them. Germline-derived CDR1 and CDR2 are SGHTS and YDEGEE. The CDR3 contains 17 residues. The sequenced material came from PBMCs or a T cell subset sorted from them (not recorded which). The TCR sequence derives from an adult woman who had mild COVID-19 (a few samples of this study predate the infection). Cell type and time point are not known. The J gene is TRBJ2-1, the V gene TRBV5-8; TRBD2 might be the D (7 bases). The CDR3 sequence is CASSSPWGGRSYNEQFF. CDR3 DNA: TGTGCCAGCAGCTCCCCCTGGGGGGGCCGATCCTACAATGAGCAGTTCTTC. Filled out from reference TRBV5-8 and TRBJ2-1, the complete variable domain reads EAGVTQSPTHLIKTRGQQATLRCSPISGHTSVYWYQQALGLGLQFLLWYDEGEERNRGNFPPRFSGRQFPNYSSELNVNALELEDSALYLCASSSPWGGRSYNEQFFGPGTRLTVL.